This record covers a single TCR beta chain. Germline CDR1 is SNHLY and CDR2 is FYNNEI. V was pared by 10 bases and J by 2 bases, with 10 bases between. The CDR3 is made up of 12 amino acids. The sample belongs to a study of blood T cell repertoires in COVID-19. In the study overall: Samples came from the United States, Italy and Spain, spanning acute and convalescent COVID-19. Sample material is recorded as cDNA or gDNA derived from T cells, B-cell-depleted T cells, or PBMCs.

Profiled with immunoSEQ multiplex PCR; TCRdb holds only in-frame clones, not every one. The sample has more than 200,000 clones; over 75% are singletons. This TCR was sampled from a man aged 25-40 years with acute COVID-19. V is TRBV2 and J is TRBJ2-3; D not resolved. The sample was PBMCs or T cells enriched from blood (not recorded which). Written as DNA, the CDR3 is TGTGCCAAAAGACATTACACAGATACGCAGTATTTT. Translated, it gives CAKRHYTDTQYF.